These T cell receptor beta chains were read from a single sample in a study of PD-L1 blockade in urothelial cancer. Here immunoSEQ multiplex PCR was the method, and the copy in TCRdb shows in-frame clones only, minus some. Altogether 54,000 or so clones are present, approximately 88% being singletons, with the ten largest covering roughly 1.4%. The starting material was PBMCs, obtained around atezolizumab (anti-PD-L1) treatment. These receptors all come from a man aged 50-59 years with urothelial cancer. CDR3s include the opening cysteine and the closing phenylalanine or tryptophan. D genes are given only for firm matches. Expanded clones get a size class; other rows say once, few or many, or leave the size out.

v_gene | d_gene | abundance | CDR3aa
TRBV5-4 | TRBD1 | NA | CASSLGTGTTNYGYTF
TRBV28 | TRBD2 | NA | CASSETSGSTDTQYF
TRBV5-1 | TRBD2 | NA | CASSLRGLAGGNNEQFF
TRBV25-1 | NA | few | CASSADTYEQYF
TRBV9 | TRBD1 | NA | CASSGKTGGYSPLHF
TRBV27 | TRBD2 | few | CASSYLGLAGDNEQFF
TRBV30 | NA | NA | CAWSVSSNQPQHF
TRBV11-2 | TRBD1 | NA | CASSLRTGWETQYF
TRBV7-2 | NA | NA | CASSIEWSSYEQYF
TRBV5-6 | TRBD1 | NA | CASSSTGGETQYF
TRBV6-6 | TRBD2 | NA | CAISTGGVGEQYF
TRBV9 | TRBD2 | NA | CASSAAGTRRIAYNEQFF
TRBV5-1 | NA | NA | CASRWDTQGGEQYF
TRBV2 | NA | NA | CASSDSIAYNEQFF
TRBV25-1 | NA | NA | CASSELGPNTEAFF
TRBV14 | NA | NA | CASSQVLDIEDTQYF
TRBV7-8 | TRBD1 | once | CASSLVGGLGVSEQFF
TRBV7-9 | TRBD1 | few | CAAQVGEGQGRGYTF
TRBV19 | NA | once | CASSSNRVINYGYTF
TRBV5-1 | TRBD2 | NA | CASSSGEGLAQNRGYEQYF